This T cell receptor beta chain emerged from a study of OX40 agonist ivuxolimab in advanced cancers. Some background on the complete study: Ivuxolimab was an agonistic, fully human IgG2 monoclonal antibody directed against OX40 (CD134), a costimulatory receptor. Intravenous ivuxolimab was administered to patients every 2 weeks at six dose levels: 0.01, 0.1, 0.3, 1.5, 3 and 10 mg/kg. Among the roughly 52 dose-escalation patients, roughly 20 had hepatocellular carcinoma, approximately 15 melanoma, 9 renal cell carcinoma and 9 head and neck cancer. In the dose-escalation cohort, nearly 85% of patients were male, and the mean age was approximately 60 years with a range of roughly 23 to 79. Prior anti-PD-1, anti-PD-L1 or anti-CTLA-4 therapy was permitted, and about 40% of dose-escalation patients had received checkpoint inhibitors. Three dose-escalation patients achieved partial responses, one with hepatocellular carcinoma and two with cutaneous melanoma. The purpose of peripheral TCRbeta sequencing was to test whether ivuxolimab changed TCR sequence diversity and led to clonal T-cell expansion. The paper describes the monotherapy dose-escalation part (N of about 54 patients) of the phase I trial of ivuxolimab.

The paper's findings and limits, for the study overall: Partial responders in the 0.1-3.0 mg/kg groups had among the lowest normalized peripheral clonal expansion, especially among CD8+ T cells. On average, CD8+ T cells showed more expanded clones than CD4+ T cells after ivuxolimab. At doses of 0.1 to 3.0 mg/kg, clonal expansion of both CD4+ and CD8+ blood T cells was observed from baseline to week 6. The antigen specificity of the clonally expanded peripheral T cells was not determined. Low levels of normalized T-cell clonal expansion were also seen in some patients who did not respond.

For sequencing of the TCRbeta CDR3 region, genomic DNA was extracted from the sorted cells. The immunoSEQ Assay was used for sequencing of TCRbeta CDR3 regions. Drawn from immuneACCESS, this table holds only the in-frame rearrangements with V and J called that TCRdb kept. Clones are partly lost; checked studies trace under half to an unresolved V gene and leave the rest unexplained. The sample table contains some 40,000 clones; only one count was recorded for around four fifths of them. The ten largest account for 39% of the sample. About this clone itself: Its antigen target is currently unknown. The input lacks base qualities; no much larger clone sits a single base away.

The trial excluded patients who had a history of autoimmune disease or who were on systemic immunosuppression. Peripheral blood for TCR sequencing was collected from all dose cohorts at baseline, on cycle 4 day 1, and on cycle 7 day 1. The samples were taken from a phase I, first-in-human, multicenter, open-label dose-escalation trial of ivuxolimab. Adults with locally advanced or metastatic melanoma, renal cell carcinoma, hepatocellular carcinoma or head and neck squamous cell carcinoma were enrolled in the trial. Before TCR sequencing, CD4+ T cells and CD8+ T cells from peripheral blood were sorted into separate populations. At the junction V is shortened by 0 bases and J by 8 bases, with 14 bases in between. Taken from the germline V gene, the CDR1 and CDR2 loops are SGHAT and FQNNGV. Reading from cysteine to phenylalanine, the CDR3 counts 15 amino acids. The read is trimmed to its CDR3 DNA, 45 bases read in frame from base 1.

The receptor chain draws on TRBV11-2 and TRBJ2-1; TRBD2 is a possible D gene, resting on 6 matching bases. Sequencing used CD4+ or CD8+ T cells sorted from blood, obtained in a trial of the OX40 agonist ivuxolimab. The clonotype comes from an adult with an advanced solid tumor such as melanoma, head and neck, liver or kidney cancer. The CDR3 amino acid sequence is: CASSLDGGEVYEQFF. In nucleotides, the sequence is TGTGCCAGCAGCTTAGATGGCGGGGAAGTATATGAGCAGTTCTTC.